The entry that follows covers one TCR beta chain sequence. The data are from a study of blood T cell repertoires in COVID-19. Study-level information: Acute and convalescent COVID-19 specimens originated in the United States, Italy and Spain. The cDNA or gDNA used as material had been derived from T cells, B-cell-depleted T cells, or PBMCs.

Germline CDR1 and CDR2: SNHLY and FYNNEI. The ends were cut back, 7 bases at V and 4 bases at J, with 14 bases in the middle. The CDR3 has 14 amino acids. The assay was immunoSEQ multiplex PCR, and TCRdb's table has in-frame clones only and misses some. The sample shows 100,000 to 150,000 clones, 85% to 90% of them seen only once. V is TRBV2 and J is TRBJ1-5; D might be TRBD1 (6 bases). Sequenced sample: peripheral blood. This receptor was taken from a man between 50 and 59 years old with acute or convalescent COVID-19. The CDR3 DNA reads TGTGCCAGCACTGCCGGGACACCAAATCAGCCCCAGCATTTT. It yields the protein CASTAGTPNQPQHF.